This T cell receptor beta chain was identified during a study of T-cell reconstitution after alpha-beta-depleted transplantation in children. General study results and limits: The authors attributed T-cell counts and diversity one year after transplant mostly to newly produced T cells. There were some patients whose high TCRbeta diversity at day 60 came from surviving recipient T cells and thymic progenitors.

Comments on this clonotype: Its antigen is currently unknown.

Trimming stripped 2 bases from V and 6 bases from J, with 18 bases between. The CDR3 totals 16 residues. Germline V gene data show CDR1 as SGHRS and CDR2 as YFSETQ. Preparation of the TCRbeta library involved a method that used unique molecular identifiers. In TCRdb, the PCR reads were re-called with MiXCR into one record per CDR3 protein. This sample has about a million distinct CDR3 sequences, with about 29% found just once. This material consisted of PBMCs, mostly from graft donor cells, taken 360 days after TCRalphabeta/CD19-depleted stem cell transplant. The TCR was taken from a boy less than two years old who had a stem cell transplant for SCID, so the T cells may come from the graft donor. The chain carries TRBV5-1 and TRBJ1-5; D remains ambiguous. The CDR3 reads CASSLESGGLGQPQHF. The DNA of the CDR3 is TGCGCCAGCAGCTTAGAATCGGGAGGGTTGGGTCAGCCCCAGCATTTT.